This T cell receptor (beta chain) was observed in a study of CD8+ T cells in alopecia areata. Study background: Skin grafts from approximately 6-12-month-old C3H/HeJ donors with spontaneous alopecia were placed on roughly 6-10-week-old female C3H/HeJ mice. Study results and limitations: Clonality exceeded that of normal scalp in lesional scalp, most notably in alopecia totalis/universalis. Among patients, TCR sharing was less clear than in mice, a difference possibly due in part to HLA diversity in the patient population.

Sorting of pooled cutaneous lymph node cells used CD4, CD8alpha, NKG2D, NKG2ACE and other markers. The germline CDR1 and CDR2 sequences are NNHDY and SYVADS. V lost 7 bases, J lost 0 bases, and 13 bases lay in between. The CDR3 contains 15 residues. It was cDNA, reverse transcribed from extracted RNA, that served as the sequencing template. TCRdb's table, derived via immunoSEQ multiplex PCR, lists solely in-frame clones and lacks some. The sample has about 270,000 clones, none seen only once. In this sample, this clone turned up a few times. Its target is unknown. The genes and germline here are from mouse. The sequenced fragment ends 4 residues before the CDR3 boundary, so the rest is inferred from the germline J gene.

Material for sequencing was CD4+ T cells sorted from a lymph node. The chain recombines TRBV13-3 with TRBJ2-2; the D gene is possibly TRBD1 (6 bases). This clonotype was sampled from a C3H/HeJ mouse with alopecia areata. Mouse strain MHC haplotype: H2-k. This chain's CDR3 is CASSGGHSNTGQLYF. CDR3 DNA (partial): TGTGCCAGCTCCGGGGGACATTCAAACACCGGG. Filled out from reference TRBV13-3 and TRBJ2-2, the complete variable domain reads EAAVTQSPRSKVAVTGGKVTLSCHQTNNHDYMYWYRQDTGHGLRLIHYSYVADSTEKGDIPDGYKASRPSQENFSLILELASLSQTAVYFCASSGGHSNTGQLYFGEGSKLTVL.